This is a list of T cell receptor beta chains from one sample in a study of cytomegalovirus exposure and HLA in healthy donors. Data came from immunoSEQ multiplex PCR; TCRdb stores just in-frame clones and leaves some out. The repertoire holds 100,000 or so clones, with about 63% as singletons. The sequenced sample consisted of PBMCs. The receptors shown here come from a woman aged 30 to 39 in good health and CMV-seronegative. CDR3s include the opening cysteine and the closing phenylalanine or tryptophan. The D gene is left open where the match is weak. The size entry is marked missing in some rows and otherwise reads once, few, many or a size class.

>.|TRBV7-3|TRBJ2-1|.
CASSSTSWEEQFF
TGTGCCAGCAGCTCAACGTCGTGGGAGGAGCAGTTCTTC
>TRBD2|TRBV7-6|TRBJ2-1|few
CASSDLAGWGEQFF
TGTGCCAGCAGCGACCTAGCGGGGTGGGGTGAGCAGTTCTTC
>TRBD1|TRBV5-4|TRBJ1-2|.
CASSGGQASDGYTF
TGTGCCAGCAGCGGGGGACAGGCTAGTGATGGCTACACCTTC
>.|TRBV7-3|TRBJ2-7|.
CASSSPGYSYEQYF
TGTGCCAGCAGCTCCCCGGGGTACTCCTACGAGCAGTACTTC
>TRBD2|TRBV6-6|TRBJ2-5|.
CASSTGGVVETQYF
TGTGCCAGCAGTACCGGGGGGGTAGTAGAGACCCAGTACTTC
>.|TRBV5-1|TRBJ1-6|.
CASSLDTGDNSPLHF
TGCGCCAGCAGCTTGGATACAGGAGATAATTCACCCCTCCACTTT
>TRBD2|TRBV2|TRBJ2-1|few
CASSEFSGNEQFF
TGTGCCAGCAGTGAGTTTAGCGGGAATGAGCAGTTCTTC
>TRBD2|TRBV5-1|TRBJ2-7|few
CASSLAGTSYEQYF
TGCGCCAGCAGCTTGGCCGGGACTAGCTACGAGCAGTACTTC
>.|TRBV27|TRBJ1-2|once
CASSPTATYGYTF
TGTGCCAGCAGTCCGACTGCAACCTATGGCTACACCTTC
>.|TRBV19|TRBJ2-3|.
CASSIGGGADTQYF
TGTGCCAGTAGTATAGGAGGAGGCGCAGATACGCAGTATTTT
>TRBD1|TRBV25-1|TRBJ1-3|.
CASRETGGERGNTIYF
TGTGCCAGCAGAGAAACAGGGGGCGAAAGGGGAAACACCATATATTTT
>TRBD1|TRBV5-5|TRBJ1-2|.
CASSLGDRVYYGYTF
TGTGCCAGCAGCTTGGGGGACAGGGTATACTATGGCTACACCTTC
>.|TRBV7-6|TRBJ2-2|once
CASSPPSSLGELFF
TGTGCCAGCAGCCCCCCCTCTTCACTCGGGGAGCTGTTTTTT
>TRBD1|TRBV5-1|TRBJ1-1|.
CASSQQGGGRGTEAFF
TGCGCCAGCAGTCAACAGGGGGGTGGCAGGGGCACTGAAGCTTTCTTT
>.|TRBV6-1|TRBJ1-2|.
CASSESVKSYGYTF
TGTGCCAGCAGTGAATCGGTCAAGAGCTATGGCTACACCTTC
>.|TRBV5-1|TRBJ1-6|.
CASSLGDGFSPLHF
TGCGCCAGCAGCTTGGGAGACGGGTTTTCACCCCTCCACTTT
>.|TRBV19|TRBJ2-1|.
CASSEFSEQFF
TGTGCCAGTAGCGAGTTTAGTGAGCAGTTCTTC
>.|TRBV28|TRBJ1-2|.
CASGRGNGYTF
TGTGCCAGCGGCCGAGGAAATGGCTACACCTTC
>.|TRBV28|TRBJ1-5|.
CASRPPHGTSGGPQHF
TGTGCCAGCAGGCCCCCACACGGGACCTCGGGAGGGCCCCAGCATTTT
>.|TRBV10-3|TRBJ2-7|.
CAIRPADSSYEQYF
TGTGCCATCCGCCCAGCCGACAGCTCCTACGAGCAGTACTTC
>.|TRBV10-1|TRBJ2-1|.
CASSPGRGVSYNEQFF
TGCGCCAGCAGCCCCGGCCGCGGAGTCTCCTACAATGAGCAGTTCTTC
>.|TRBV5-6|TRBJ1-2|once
CASSLDRRGLAWGYTF
TGTGCCAGCAGCTTGGACCGCAGGGGCCTTGCATGGGGCTACACCTTC
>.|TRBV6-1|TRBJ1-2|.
CASSVQGAMASYGYTF
TGTGCCAGCAGTGTACAAGGGGCGATGGCCTCCTATGGCTACACCTTC
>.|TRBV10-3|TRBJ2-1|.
CAIGGLNNEQFF
TGTGCCATCGGAGGACTAAACAATGAGCAGTTCTTC
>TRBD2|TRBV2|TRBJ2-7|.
CASSEAPGGLYEQYF
TGTGCCAGCAGTGAAGCGCCGGGAGGCCTCTACGAGCAGTACTTC
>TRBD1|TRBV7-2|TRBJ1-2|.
CASSLVPGGAYGYTF
TGTGCCAGCAGCTTAGTTCCAGGGGGCGCGTATGGCTACACCTTC
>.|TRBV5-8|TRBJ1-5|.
CASSLGGLLSPQHF
TGTGCCAGCAGCTTGGGCGGCCTCCTGTCTCCCCAGCATTTT
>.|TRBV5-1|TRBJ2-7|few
CASSGQGGSYEQYF
TGCGCCAGCAGCGGGCAGGGGGGCTCCTACGAGCAGTACTTC